The present TCR beta chain was sequenced within a study of T-cell reconstitution after alpha-beta-depleted transplantation in children. Study results and limitations: The main origin of T-cell counts and diversity one year after transplant was newly produced T cells. The study traced high day-60 TCRbeta diversity in some patients to surviving recipient T cells and thymic progenitors. By about two months after transplant, alpha-beta T cells reportedly arose from several hundred graft clones that had expanded.

Concerning this clonotype: What it recognizes is unknown.

TCRbeta library construction was performed incorporating unique molecular identifiers. TCRdb ran MiXCR on the PCR reads and lists one entry per CDR3 protein. The sample lists 480,000 or so distinct CDR3 sequences, roughly a tenth occurring once. This clonotype was obtained from a child aged 2-15 years with inherited bone marrow failure, due to receive a stem cell transplant. The starting material was PBMCs, obtained before TCRalphabeta/CD19-depleted stem cell transplant.

CDR3 sequence reads: CASSPDSNSYEQYF. CDR3 nucleotides: TGTGCCAGCAGCCCGGACTCAAACTCCTACGAGCAGTACTTC. The chain carries TRBV7-9 and TRBJ2-7; possible D gene TRBD2, 5 bases. The germline V gene has CDR1 SEHNR and CDR2 FQNEAQ (reference sequence). This CDR3 contains 14 residues. Deletions cut 5 bases from V and 0 bases from J, with 11 bases between.